Listed here are 27 T cell receptor beta chains from one sample, sequenced in a study of OX40 agonist ivuxolimab in advanced cancers. The data were produced by immunoSEQ multiplex PCR, yet TCRdb's version contains in-frame clones alone and is incomplete. The repertoire consists of around 47,000 clones, with approximately 86% occurring once and the leading ten covering more than 13%. Sequencing used CD4+ or CD8+ T cells sorted from blood, obtained in a trial of the OX40 agonist ivuxolimab. The receptor source for this set is an adult with an advanced solid tumor such as melanoma, head and neck, liver or kidney cancer.

The CDR3, as DNA: TGCAGCGTTGACCCCGGGCGGGGGACCTACGAGCAGTACTTC. It is translated as CSVDPGRGTYEQYF. The rearrangement uses TRBV29-1 and TRBJ2-7, with TRBD2 matching over 7 bases. CDR3 length: 14 residues. The ends lost 3 bases at V and 2 bases at J; junction bases unmatched: 7. Looked up from germline, CDR1 is SQVTM and CDR2 is ANQGSEA.

V is TRBV27 and J is TRBJ2-7; no firm D call. V was pared by 2 bases and J by 2 bases, with 13 bases between. Germline V gene data show CDR1 as MNHEY and CDR2 as SMNVEV (reference sequence). This CDR3 has 15 residues. For the CDR3, the DNA is TGTGCCAGCAGTTTAGCTCCAGACGTCCCCTACGAGCAGTACTTC. Translated, it gives CASSLAPDVPYEQYF.

This clone was observed a single time. This rearrangement joins TRBV6-1 to TRBJ2-7; no reliable D call. This CDR3 has 13 residues. The germline V and J ends were trimmed by 1 base and 5 bases, with 9 bases remaining between them. The V gene's germline CDR1 is MNHNS and CDR2 SASEGT. The CDR3 nucleotides are TGTGCCAGCAGTGAAGTAACAGACAACGAGCAGTACTTC. Its protein is CASSEVTDNEQYF.

The V call is TRBV7-6, the J call TRBJ2-3; 9 nucleotides agree with TRBD2. CDR1 is SGHVS and CDR2 is FNYEAQ in the germline V gene. Unmatched junction bases numbered 6, after V lost 6 bases and J lost 2 bases. This CDR3 is 15 amino acids long. The CDR3 is CASRSAGGVTDTQYF. The CDR3 bases are TGTGCCAGCAGATCAGCGGGGGGCGTCACAGATACGCAGTATTTT.

The chain links TRBV28 to TRBJ1-3; tentative D call: TRBD1 (5 bases). This CDR3 comprises 15 residues. Deletions cut 3 bases from V and 1 base from J, with 10 bases between. Per germline, CDR1 MDHEN and CDR2 SYDVKM. CDR3 sequence: CASSFMGLSGNTIYF. Written as DNA, the CDR3 is TGTGCCAGCAGTTTTATGGGGCTATCTGGAAACACCATATATTTT.

The chain has TRBV19 and TRBJ1-5, with TRBD1 as a possible D gene (5 bases). Trimming took 9 bases from V and 0 from J, leaving 21 bases between them. This CDR3 is built from 17 residues. Germline V gene lookup returns CDR1 LNHDA and CDR2 SQIVND (reference sequence). The CDR3 bases are TGTGCCAGAAGCAACGCCGCCGGGACGCATAGCAATCAGCCCCAGCATTTT. Amino acids: CARSNAAGTHSNQPQHF.

The rearrangement links TRBV9 to TRBJ1-3; D remains ambiguous. CDR3 length: 14 amino acids. The germline V gene has CDR1 SGDLS and CDR2 YYNGEE. Trimming took 3 bases from V and 2 from J, leaving 9 bases between them. The CDR3 region is CASSEEATGNTIYF. CDR3 nucleotide sequence: TGTGCCAGCAGCGAGGAGGCTACTGGAAACACCATATATTTT. Drawing the rest from reference TRBV9 and TRBJ1-3, the complete variable domain is DSGVTQTPKHLITATGQRVTLRCSPRSGDLSVYWYQQSLDQGLQFLIQYYNGEERAKGNILERFSAQQFPDLHSELNLSSLELGDSALYFCASSEEATGNTIYFGEGSWLTVV.

This clone came up once. CDR3 sequence: CASRPTGEVNTEAFF. The CDR3 DNA is TGCGCCAGCAGGCCGACGGGCGAGGTTAACACTGAAGCTTTCTTT. The chain joins TRBV10-2 to TRBJ1-1; no firm D call. V lost 6 bases and J 2 bases, leaving 16 bases between the germline ends. The CDR3 spans 15 residues. Germline CDR1 WSHSY, CDR2 SAAADI.

This rearrangement joins TRBV11-3 to TRBJ2-1, with D perhaps TRBD2 (6 bases). V was shortened by 1 base and J by 6 bases, with 13 bases between the two germline ends. This CDR3 has 15 amino acids. Germline assignment: CDR1 SGHNT and CDR2 YENEEA. For the CDR3, the DNA is TGTGCCAGCAGCTTAGGGGTGGGAGGAGGCAATGAGCAGTTCTTC. This gives the protein CASSLGVGGGNEQFF.

The chain recombines TRBV4-1 with TRBJ2-7; 9 bases are a match to TRBD2. CDR1 is MGHRA, CDR2 YSYEKL, per germline. The CDR3 has 16 residues. With V trimmed by 0 bases and J by 5 bases, 8 bases remained unmatched. DNA for the CDR3: TGCGCCAGCAGCCAAGATCTCGGCGGGGGGGCCGACGAGCAGTACTTC. This encodes CASSQDLGGGADEQYF.

J is TRBJ2-5 and V is TRBV4-1; a possible D gene is TRBD1 (6 bases). V lost 2 bases, J lost 3 bases, and 13 bases lay in between. There are 15 residues in the CDR3. CDR1 is MGHRA and CDR2 is YSYEKL in the germline V gene. The chain's CDR3 is CASSQLGAAKETQYF. CDR3 DNA: TGCGCCAGCAGCCAATTGGGGGCCGCCAAAGAGACCCAGTACTTC.

The chain employs TRBV25-1 and TRBJ2-6, with 8 positions matching TRBD1. The CDR3 sequence is 17 residues long. J lost 0 bases, V lost 8 bases, and 9 bases had no gene match. CDR1 and CDR2 (germline): MGHDK, SYGVNS. For the CDR3, the DNA is TGTGCCAGCGGGACGGCAGGGGGCTCCTCTGGGGCCAACGTCCTGACTTTC. This translates into CASGTAGGSSGANVLTF.

J is TRBJ2-3 and V is TRBV6-6; possible D gene TRBD2, 5 bases. This CDR3 has 12 residues. The V end was cut by 2 bases, the J end by 11 bases, with 11 bases between. The germline CDR1 and CDR2 sequences are MNHNY and SVGAGI (reference sequence). The CDR3 loop reads CASSYRGWGQYF. In DNA form, the CDR3 reads TGTGCCAGCAGTTACCGGGGTTGGGGGCAGTATTTT.

This clone is a singleton in its sample. This chain connects TRBV4-1 to TRBJ1-5, with D perhaps matching TRBD1 (5 bases). The CDR3 contains 17 residues. V lost 0 bases to trimming and J lost 6 bases, with 18 bases between them. Germline loops: CDR1 MGHRA, CDR2 YSYEKL. The CDR3 DNA reads TGCGCCAGCAGCCAAGATGGGAATGGGCAGGGTTTTCAGCCCCAGCATTTT. Translation: CASSQDGNGQGFQPQHF.

V is TRBV7-9 and J is TRBJ1-2, with TRBD1 identical over 10 bases. Germline CDR1 and CDR2: SEHNR and FQNEAQ (reference sequence). The length of the CDR3 is 16 residues. The ends lost 4 bases at V and 5 bases at J; junction bases unmatched: 10. CDR3 sequence (DNA): TGTGCCAGCAGCTCCGGGACAGGGGAGAGGGGTTATGGCTACACCTTC. Translating it yields CASSSGTGERGYGYTF.

V is TRBV19 and J is TRBJ2-1; 16 nucleotides match TRBD2. After removal of 5 bases from V and 8 bases from J, the junction contained 9 bases not matched to a gene. CDR3 length equals 17 residues. Germline CDR1 and CDR2: LNHDA and SQIVND (reference sequence). The CDR3 DNA reads as TGTGCCAGTAGTCGTCACGGGACTAGCGGGGGGGCGGATGAGCAGTTCTTC. Translating it yields CASSRHGTSGGADEQFF.

Only one count was recorded for this clone. The chain carries TRBV30 and TRBJ1-5; D is uncertain. There are 13 residues in the CDR3. The V end was cut by 1 base, the J end by 6 bases, with 10 bases between. Germline lookup yields CDR1 GTSNPN and CDR2 SVGIG (reference sequence). For the CDR3, the DNA is TGTGCCTGGAGTGGGTGGGATGGTCAGCCCCAGCATTTT. Translation gives CAWSGWDGQPQHF.

V gene TRBV2 combines with J gene TRBJ2-7; TRBD1 might be the D (6 bases). This CDR3 comprises 14 residues. V lost 2 bases and J 5 bases, leaving 13 bases between the germline ends. The germline V gene has CDR1 SNHLY and CDR2 FYNNEI. CDR3 nucleotide sequence: TGTGCCAGCAGTGAAACAGGGTTGATGCACGAGCAGTACTTC. Encoded protein: CASSETGLMHEQYF. Using reference TRBV2 and TRBJ2-7 for the parts outside the CDR3, the full variable domain is EPEVTQTPSHQVTQMGQEVILRCVPISNHLYFYWYRQILGQKVEFLVSFYNNEISEKSEIFDDQFSVERPDGSNFTLKIRSTKLEDSAMYFCASSETGLMHEQYFGPGTRLTVT.

This clone has just one count. This chain joins TRBV27 and TRBJ1-1; weak D call: TRBD1 (5 bases). V was shortened by 7 bases and J by 3 bases, with 21 bases between the two germline ends. Germline V gives CDR1 MNHEY, CDR2 SMNVEV (reference sequence). CDR3 length: 16 residues. CDR3 in amino acids: CASTSGGGGTDTEAFF. The CDR3 DNA follows: TGTGCCAGCACCTCCGGCGGGGGTGGGACGGACACTGAAGCTTTCTTT.

The V call is TRBV7-6, the J call TRBJ2-3; 7 bases are shared with TRBD1. The CDR3 extends over 13 amino acids. J gave up 6 bases and V 2 bases, and 2 bases lay outside the gene matches. Germline lookup yields CDR1 SGHVS and CDR2 FNYEAQ. CDR3 nucleotides: TGTGCCAGCAGCTTAAAGGGGGCCGATACGCAGTATTTT. Protein sequence: CASSLKGADTQYF.

V gene TRBV4-2 combines with J gene TRBJ2-1; D gene uncertain. This CDR3 contains 14 residues. Germline CDR1 and CDR2: LGHNA and YNFKEQ. V was trimmed by 4 bases and J by 4 bases, leaving 11 bases between them. The CDR3 bases are TGTGCCAGCAGCCCACACGGCCTTTACAATGAGCAGTTCTTC. Translating it yields CASSPHGLYNEQFF.

The V and J genes are TRBV7-8 and TRBJ1-5, with 10 bases that match TRBD1. After removal of 1 base from V and 1 base from J, the junction contained 4 bases not matched to a gene. The CDR3 spans 17 residues. The germline gives CDR1 SGHVS, CDR2 FQNEAQ. The CDR3 sequence is CASSLVGQGLSNQPQHF. The CDR3 DNA reads as TGTGCCAGCAGCTTAGTGGGACAGGGGTTGAGCAATCAGCCCCAGCATTTT. The full variable domain, with the rest looked up from reference TRBV7-8 and TRBJ1-5, is GAGVSQSPRYKVAKRGQDVALRCDPISGHVSLFWYQQALGQGPEFLTYFQNEAQLDKSGLPSDRFFAERPEGSVSTLKIQRTQQEDSAVYLCASSLVGQGLSNQPQHFGDGTRLSIL.

Note on this clone: This specimen includes other DNA sequences encoding the same CDR3. The gene calls are TRBV7-9 and TRBJ2-7; no reliable D call. This CDR3 has 12 amino acids. Germline V gene lookup returns CDR1 SEHNR and CDR2 FQNEAQ (reference sequence). V lost 1 base and J 5 bases, leaving 6 bases between the germline ends. This chain's CDR3 is CASSLEADEQYF. The CDR3, as DNA: TGTGCCAGCAGCTTAGAGGCCGACGAGCAGTACTTC.

This chain joins TRBV19 and TRBJ2-1; perhaps TRBD1 as D (6 bases). V shed 0 bases and J shed 5 bases, with 11 bases lying between them. CDR1 and CDR2 from the germline V gene are LNHDA and SQIVND (reference sequence). The CDR3 length is 15 residues. DNA for the CDR3: TGTGCCAGTAGTATAGATACAGGGTTCAACAATGAGCAGTTCTTC. It translates to CASSIDTGFNNEQFF.

The chain has TRBV6-1 and TRBJ2-7; 8 positions match TRBD1. Trimming at V came to 1 base and at J to 3 bases, leaving 5 bases not matched to a gene. Germline CDR1 is MNHNS and CDR2 is SASEGT. CDR3 length equals 15 residues. The CDR3 nucleotides are TGTGCCAGCAGTGAAGGGACAGGGACGGACTACGAGCAGTACTTC. Amino acid sequence: CASSEGTGTDYEQYF.

With respect to this clone: Other DNA sequences in the sample encode the same CDR3. This chain uses TRBV6-5 with TRBJ2-3, with 10 bases fitting TRBD2. Germline trimming cut 0 bases from V and 1 base from J; bases unmatched to any gene: 1. This CDR3 contains 16 residues. Germline V CDR1 and CDR2: MNHEY, SVGAGI. CDR3 sequence reads: CASSYSLAGGTDTQYF. Written as DNA, the CDR3 is TGTGCCAGCAGTTACTCTCTAGCGGGGGGCACAGATACGCAGTATTTT.

This clone was counted between two and nine times. This rearrangement joins TRBV4-3 to TRBJ1-2, with unresolved D. CDR1 LGHNA and CDR2 YSLEER come from the germline V gene. This CDR3 spans 14 amino acids. V was clipped by 0 bases and J by 4 bases, with 9 bases between them. The CDR3 loop reads CASSQDRSGYGYTF. The DNA for the CDR3 is TGCGCCAGCAGCCAAGATCGTTCGGGCTATGGCTACACCTTC.